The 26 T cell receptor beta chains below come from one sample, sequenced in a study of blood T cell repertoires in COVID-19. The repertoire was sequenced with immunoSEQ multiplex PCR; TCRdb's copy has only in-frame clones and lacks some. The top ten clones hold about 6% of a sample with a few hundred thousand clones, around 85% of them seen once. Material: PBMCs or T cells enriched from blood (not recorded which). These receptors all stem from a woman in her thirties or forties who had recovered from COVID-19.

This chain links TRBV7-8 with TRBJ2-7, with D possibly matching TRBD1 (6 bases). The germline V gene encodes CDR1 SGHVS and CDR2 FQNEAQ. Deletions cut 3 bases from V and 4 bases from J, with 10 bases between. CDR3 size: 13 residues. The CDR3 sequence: CASSLEQGYEQYF. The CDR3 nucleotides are TGTGCCAGCAGCTTGGAACAGGGATACGAGCAGTACTTC.

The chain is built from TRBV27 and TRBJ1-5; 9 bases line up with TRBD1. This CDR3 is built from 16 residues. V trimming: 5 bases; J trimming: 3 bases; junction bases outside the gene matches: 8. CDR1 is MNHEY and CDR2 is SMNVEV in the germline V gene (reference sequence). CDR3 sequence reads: CASSVDRGGLNQPQHF. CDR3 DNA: TGTGCCAGCAGTGTCGACAGGGGGGGCCTCAATCAGCCCCAGCATTTT.

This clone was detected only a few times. DNA of the CDR3: TGCGCCAGCAGCCAAGATCGGGGGGGACAGCTAGCCTTCGGCTACACCTTC. It specifies CASSQDRGGQLAFGYTF. The chain recombines TRBV4-3 with TRBJ1-2, with 7 bases lining up with TRBD1. This CDR3 region has 17 residues. J lost 8 bases, V lost 0 bases, and 15 bases had no gene match. CDR1 is LGHNA, CDR2 YSLEER, per germline.

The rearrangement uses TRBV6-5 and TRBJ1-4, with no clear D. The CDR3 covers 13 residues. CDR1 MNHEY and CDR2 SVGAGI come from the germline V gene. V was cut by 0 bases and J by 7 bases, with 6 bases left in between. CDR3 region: CASSYSRSEKLFF. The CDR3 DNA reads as TGTGCCAGCAGTTACTCGCGATCTGAAAAACTGTTTTTT.

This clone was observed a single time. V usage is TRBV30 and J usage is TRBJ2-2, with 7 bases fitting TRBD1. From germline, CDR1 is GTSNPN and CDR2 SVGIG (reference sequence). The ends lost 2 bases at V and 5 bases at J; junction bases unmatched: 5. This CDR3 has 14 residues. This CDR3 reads CAWSRGRGTGELFF. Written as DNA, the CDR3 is TGTGCCTGGAGTAGGGGGCGCGGAACCGGGGAGCTGTTTTTT.

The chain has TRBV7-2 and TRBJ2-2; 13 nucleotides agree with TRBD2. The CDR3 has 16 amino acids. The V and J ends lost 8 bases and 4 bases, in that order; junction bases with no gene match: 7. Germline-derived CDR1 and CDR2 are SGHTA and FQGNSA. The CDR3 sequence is CASGTSGTRGTGELFF. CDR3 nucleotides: TGTGCCAGCGGGACTAGCGGGACTCGAGGCACCGGGGAGCTGTTTTTT.

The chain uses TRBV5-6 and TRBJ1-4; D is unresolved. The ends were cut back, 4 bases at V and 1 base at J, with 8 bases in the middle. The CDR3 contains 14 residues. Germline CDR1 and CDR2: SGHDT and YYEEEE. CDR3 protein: CASSLWRTNEKLFF. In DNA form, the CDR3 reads TGTGCCAGCAGCCTTTGGAGAACTAATGAAAAACTGTTTTTT. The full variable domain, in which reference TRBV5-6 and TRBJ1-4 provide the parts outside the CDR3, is DAGVTQSPTHLIKTRGQQVTLRCSPKSGHDTVSWYQQALGQGPQFIFQYYEEEERQRGNFPDRFSGHQFPNYSSELNVNALLLGDSALYLCASSLWRTNEKLFFGSGTQLSVL.

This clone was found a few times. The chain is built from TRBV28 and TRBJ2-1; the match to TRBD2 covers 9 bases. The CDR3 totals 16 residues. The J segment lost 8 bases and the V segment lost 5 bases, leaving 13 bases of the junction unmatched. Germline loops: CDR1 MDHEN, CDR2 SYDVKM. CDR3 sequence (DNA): TGTGCCAGCAGTCCGCCCCTGGCGGGAGGGCGGGATGAGCAGTTCTTC. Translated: CASSPPLAGGRDEQFF.

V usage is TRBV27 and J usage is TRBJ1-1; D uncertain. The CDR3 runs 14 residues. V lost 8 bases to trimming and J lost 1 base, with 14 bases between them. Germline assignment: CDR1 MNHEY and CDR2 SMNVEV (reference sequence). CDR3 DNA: TGTGCCAGCCGGGGTAATACCTGGAACACTGAAGCTTTCTTT. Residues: CASRGNTWNTEAFF.

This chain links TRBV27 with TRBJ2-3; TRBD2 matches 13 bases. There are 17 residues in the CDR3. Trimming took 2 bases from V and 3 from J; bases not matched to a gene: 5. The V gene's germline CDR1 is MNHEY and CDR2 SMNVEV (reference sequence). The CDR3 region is CASSLGWTSGRTDTQYF. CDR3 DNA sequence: TGTGCCAGCAGTTTAGGGTGGACTAGCGGGAGAACAGATACGCAGTATTTT.

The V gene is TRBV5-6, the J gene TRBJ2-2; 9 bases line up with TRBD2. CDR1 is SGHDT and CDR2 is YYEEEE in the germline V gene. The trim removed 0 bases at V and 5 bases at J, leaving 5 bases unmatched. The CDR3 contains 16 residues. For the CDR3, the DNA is TGTGCCAGCAGCTTGGAGACTAGCGGACTTACCGGGGAGCTGTTTTTT. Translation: CASSLETSGLTGELFF.

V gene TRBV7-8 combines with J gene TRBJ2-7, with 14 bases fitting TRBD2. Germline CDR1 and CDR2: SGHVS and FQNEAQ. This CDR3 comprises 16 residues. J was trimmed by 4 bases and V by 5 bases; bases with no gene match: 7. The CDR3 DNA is TGTGCCAGCAGCACGGGACTAGCGGGAGTGGGATACGAGCAGTACTTC. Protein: CASSTGLAGVGYEQYF. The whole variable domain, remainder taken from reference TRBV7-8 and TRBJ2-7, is GAGVSQSPRYKVAKRGQDVALRCDPISGHVSLFWYQQALGQGPEFLTYFQNEAQLDKSGLPSDRFFAERPEGSVSTLKIQRTQQEDSAVYLCASSTGLAGVGYEQYFGPGTRLTVT.

The CDR3 protein is CASSFQGTDTQYF. The CDR3 DNA sequence: TGCGCCAGCAGTTTCCAGGGCACAGATACGCAGTATTTT. The V gene is TRBV5-1, the J gene TRBJ2-3, with D uncertain. The CDR3 covers 13 residues. The germline V gene encodes CDR1 SGHRS and CDR2 YFSETQ. V dropped 5 bases and J dropped 1 base, with 8 bases sitting between them.

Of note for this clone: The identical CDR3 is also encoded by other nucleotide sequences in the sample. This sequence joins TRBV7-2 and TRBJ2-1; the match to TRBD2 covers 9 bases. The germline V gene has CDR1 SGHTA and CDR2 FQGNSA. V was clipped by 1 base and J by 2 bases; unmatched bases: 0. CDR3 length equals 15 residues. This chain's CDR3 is CASSLGLAAYNEQFF. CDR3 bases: TGTGCCAGCAGCTTAGGACTAGCGGCCTACAATGAGCAGTTCTTC. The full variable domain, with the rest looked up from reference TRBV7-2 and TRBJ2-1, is GAGVSQSPSNKVTEKGKDVELRCDPISGHTALYWYRQSLGQGLEFLIYFQGNSAPDKSGLPSDRFSAERTGGSVSTLTIQRTQQEDSAVYLCASSLGLAAYNEQFFGPGTRLTVL.

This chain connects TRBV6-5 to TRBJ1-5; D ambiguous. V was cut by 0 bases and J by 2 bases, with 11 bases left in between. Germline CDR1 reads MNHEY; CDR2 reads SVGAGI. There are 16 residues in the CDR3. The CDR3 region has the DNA TGTGCCAGCAGTTACTCGGGCTTCCCTGGCAATCAGCCCCAGCATTTT. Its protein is CASSYSGFPGNQPQHF.

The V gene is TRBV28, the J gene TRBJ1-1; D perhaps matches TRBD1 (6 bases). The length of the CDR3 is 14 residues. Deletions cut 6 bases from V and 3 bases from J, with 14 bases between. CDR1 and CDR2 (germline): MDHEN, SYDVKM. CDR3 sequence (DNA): TGTGCCAGCAGCCTGCAACCAGGGGACACTGAAGCTTTCTTT. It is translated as CASSLQPGDTEAFF.

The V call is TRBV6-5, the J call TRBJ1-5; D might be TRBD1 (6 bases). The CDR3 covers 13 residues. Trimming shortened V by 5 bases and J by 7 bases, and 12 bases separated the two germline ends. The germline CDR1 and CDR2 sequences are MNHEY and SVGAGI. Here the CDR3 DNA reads TGTGCCAGCAGTAACAGGGTTGGGCAGCCCCAGCATTTT. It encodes CASSNRVGQPQHF.

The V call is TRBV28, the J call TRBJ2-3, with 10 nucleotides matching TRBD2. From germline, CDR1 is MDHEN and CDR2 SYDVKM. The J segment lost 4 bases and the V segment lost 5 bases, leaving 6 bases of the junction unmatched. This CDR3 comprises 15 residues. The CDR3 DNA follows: TGTGCCAGCAGTACCCGACTAGCGGGTCCAGATACGCAGTATTTT. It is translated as CASSTRLAGPDTQYF.

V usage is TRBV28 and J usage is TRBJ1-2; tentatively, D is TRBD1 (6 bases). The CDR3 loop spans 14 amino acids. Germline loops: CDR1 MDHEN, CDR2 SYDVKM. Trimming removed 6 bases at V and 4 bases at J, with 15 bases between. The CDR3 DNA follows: TGTGCCAGCAGCCACAGGGCCCACTCCTATGGCTACACCTTC. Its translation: CASSHRAHSYGYTF.

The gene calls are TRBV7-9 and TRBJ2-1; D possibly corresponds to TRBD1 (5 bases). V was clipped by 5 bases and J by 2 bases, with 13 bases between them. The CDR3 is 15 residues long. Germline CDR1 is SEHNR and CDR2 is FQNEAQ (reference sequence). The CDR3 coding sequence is TGTGCCAGCAGCCATTTGACAGAAACCTACAATGAGCAGTTCTTC. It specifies CASSHLTETYNEQFF.

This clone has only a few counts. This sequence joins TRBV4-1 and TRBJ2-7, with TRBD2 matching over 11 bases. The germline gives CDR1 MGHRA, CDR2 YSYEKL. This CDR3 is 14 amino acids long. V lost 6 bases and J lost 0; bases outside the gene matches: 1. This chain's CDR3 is CASSLAGGSYEQYF. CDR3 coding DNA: TGCGCCAGCAGTCTAGCGGGAGGCTCCTACGAGCAGTACTTC.

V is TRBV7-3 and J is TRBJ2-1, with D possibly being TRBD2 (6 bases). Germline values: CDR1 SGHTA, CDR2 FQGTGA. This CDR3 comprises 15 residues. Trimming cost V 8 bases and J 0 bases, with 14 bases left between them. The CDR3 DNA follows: TGTGCCAGCGCTACGGCGGGACCCTCCTACAATGAGCAGTTCTTC. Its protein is CASATAGPSYNEQFF. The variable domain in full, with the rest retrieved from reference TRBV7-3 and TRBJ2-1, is GAGVSQTPSNKVTEKGKYVELRCDPISGHTALYWYRQSLGQGPEFLIYFQGTGAADDSGLPNDRFFAVRPEGSVSTLKIQRTERGDSAVYLCASATAGPSYNEQFFGPGTRLTVL.

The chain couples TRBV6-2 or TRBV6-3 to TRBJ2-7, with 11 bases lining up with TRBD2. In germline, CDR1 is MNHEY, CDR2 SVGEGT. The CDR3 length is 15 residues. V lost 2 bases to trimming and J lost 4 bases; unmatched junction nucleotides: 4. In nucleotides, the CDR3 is TGTGCCAGCAGTTACCGACTAGCGGGACTGTACGAGCAGTACTTC. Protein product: CASSYRLAGLYEQYF.

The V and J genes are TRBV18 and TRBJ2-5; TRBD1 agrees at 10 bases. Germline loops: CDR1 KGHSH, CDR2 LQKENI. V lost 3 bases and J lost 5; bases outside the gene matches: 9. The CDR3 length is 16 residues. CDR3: CASSPSTGGAWETQYF. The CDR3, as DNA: TGTGCCAGCTCACCTTCGACAGGGGGCGCGTGGGAGACCCAGTACTTC.

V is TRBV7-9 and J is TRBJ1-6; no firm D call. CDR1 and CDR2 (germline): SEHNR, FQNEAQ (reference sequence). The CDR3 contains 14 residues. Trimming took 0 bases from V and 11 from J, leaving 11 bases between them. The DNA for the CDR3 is TGTGCCAGCAGCTTAGCGCGGGCGCCGACACCCCTCCACTTT. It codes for CASSLARAPTPLHF.

The CDR3 sequence: CASSGGAFF. The CDR3 bases are TGTGCCAGCAGTGGGGGGGCTTTCTTT. The gene calls are TRBV5-4 and TRBJ1-1, with D possibly matching TRBD1 (5 bases). Trimming left V 5 bases short and J 11 bases short, with 7 bases between. The germline CDR1 and CDR2 sequences are SGHNT and YYREEE (reference sequence). The CDR3 covers 9 residues.